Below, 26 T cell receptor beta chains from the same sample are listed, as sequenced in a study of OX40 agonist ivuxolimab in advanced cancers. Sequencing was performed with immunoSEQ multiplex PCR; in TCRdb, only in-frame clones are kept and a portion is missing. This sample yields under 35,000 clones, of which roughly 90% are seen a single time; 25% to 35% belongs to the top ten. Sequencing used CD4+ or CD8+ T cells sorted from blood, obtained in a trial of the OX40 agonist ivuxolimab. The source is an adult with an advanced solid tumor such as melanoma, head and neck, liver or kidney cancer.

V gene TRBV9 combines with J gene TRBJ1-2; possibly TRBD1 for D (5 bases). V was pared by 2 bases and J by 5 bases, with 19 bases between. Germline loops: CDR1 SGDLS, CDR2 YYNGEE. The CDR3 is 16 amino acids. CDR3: CASSVPTGGGGYGYTF. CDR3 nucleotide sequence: TGTGCCAGCAGCGTTCCCACTGGCGGGGGTGGTTATGGCTACACCTTC.

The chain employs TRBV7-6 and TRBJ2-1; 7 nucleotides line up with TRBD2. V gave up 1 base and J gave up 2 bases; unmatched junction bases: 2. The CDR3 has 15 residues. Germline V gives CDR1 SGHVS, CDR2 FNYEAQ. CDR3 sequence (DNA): TGTGCCAGCAGCTTAGAAAGCGGGGCCTACAATGAGCAGTTCTTC. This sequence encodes CASSLESGAYNEQFF.

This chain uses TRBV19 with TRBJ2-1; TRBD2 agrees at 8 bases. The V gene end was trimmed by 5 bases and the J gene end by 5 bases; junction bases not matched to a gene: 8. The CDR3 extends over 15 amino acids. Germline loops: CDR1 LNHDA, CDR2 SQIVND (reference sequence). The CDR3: CASSPQRLAHNEQFF. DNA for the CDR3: TGTGCCAGTAGTCCGCAAAGACTAGCGCACAATGAGCAGTTCTTC.

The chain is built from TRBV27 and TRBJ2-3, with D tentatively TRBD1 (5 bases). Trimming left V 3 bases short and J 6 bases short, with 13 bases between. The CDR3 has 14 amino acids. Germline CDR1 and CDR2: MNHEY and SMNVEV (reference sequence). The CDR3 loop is CASSLGKGVDTQYF. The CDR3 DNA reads TGTGCCAGCAGTTTGGGCAAAGGGGTGGATACGCAGTATTTT.

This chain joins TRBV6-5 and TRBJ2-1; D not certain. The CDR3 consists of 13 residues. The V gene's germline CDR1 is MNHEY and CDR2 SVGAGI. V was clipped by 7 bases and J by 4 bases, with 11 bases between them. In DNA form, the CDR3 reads TGTGCCAGCACCTCCGACTGGTACAATGAGCAGTTCTTC. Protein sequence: CASTSDWYNEQFF.

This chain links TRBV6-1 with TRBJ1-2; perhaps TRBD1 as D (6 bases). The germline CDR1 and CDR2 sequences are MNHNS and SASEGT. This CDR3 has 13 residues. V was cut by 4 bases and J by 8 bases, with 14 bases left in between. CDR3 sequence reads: CASSGDILEGYTF. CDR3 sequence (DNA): TGTGCCAGCAGTGGGGACATCCTGGAAGGCTACACCTTC.

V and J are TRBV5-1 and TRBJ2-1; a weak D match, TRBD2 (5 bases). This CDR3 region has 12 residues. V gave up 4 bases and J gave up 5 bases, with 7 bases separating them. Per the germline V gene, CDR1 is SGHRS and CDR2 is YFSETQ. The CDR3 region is CASSQADNEQFF. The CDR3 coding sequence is TGCGCCAGCAGCCAAGCGGACAATGAGCAGTTCTTC.

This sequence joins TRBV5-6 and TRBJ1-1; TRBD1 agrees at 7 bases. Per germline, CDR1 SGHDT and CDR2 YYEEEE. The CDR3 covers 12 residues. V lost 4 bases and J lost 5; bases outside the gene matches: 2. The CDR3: CASSPGGTEAFF. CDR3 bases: TGTGCCAGCAGCCCAGGGGGGACTGAAGCTTTCTTT.

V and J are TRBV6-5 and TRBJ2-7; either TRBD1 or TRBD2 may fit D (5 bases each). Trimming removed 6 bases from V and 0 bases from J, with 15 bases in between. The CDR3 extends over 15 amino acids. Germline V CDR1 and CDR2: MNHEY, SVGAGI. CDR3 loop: CASRPFEGSSYEQYF. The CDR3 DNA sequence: TGTGCCAGCAGGCCATTCGAGGGGAGCTCCTACGAGCAGTACTTC.

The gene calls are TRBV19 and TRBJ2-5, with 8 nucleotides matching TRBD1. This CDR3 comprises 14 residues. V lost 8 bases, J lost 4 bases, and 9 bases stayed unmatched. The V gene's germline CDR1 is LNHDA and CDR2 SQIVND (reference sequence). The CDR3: CASADRDVVETQYF. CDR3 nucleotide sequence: TGTGCCAGTGCGGACAGGGACGTTGTAGAGACCCAGTACTTC. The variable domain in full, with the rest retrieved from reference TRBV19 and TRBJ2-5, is DGGITQSPKYLFRKEGQNVTLSCEQNLNHDAMYWYRQDPGQGLRLIYYSQIVNDFQKGDIAEGYSVSREKKESFPLTVTSAQKNPTAFYLCASADRDVVETQYFGPGTRLLVL.

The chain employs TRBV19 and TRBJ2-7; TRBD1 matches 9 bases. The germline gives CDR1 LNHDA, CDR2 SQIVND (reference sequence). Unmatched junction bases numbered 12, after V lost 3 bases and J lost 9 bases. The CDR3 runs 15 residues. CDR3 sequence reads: CASSMSGTGFLGQYF. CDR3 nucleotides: TGTGCCAGTAGTATGTCCGGGACAGGGTTTTTGGGGCAGTACTTC. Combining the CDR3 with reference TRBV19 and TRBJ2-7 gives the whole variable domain DGGITQSPKYLFRKEGQNVTLSCEQNLNHDAMYWYRQDPGQGLRLIYYSQIVNDFQKGDIAEGYSVSREKKESFPLTVTSAQKNPTAFYLCASSMSGTGFLGQYFGPGTRLTVT.

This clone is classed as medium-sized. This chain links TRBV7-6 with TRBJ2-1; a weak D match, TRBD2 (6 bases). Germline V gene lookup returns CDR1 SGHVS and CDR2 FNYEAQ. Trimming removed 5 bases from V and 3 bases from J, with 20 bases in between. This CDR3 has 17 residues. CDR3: CASSPQHSGPNYNEQFF. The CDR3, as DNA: TGTGCCAGCAGCCCACAGCATAGCGGCCCTAACTACAATGAGCAGTTCTTC.

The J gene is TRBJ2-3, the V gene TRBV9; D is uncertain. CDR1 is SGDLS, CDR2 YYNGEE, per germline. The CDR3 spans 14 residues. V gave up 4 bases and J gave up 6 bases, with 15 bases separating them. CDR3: CASSSRRPTDTQYF. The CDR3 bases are TGTGCCAGCAGCTCACGTCGCCCGACGGATACGCAGTATTTT.

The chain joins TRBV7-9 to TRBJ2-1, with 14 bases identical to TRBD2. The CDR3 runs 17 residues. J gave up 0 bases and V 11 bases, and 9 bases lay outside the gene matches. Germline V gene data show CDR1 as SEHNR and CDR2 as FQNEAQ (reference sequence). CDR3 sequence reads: CAGGGLAGESSYNEQFF. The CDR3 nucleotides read TGTGCCGGAGGGGGACTAGCGGGAGAGAGCTCCTACAATGAGCAGTTCTTC. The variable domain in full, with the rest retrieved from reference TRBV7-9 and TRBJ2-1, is DTGVSQNPRHKITKRGQNVTFRCDPISEHNRLYWYRQTLGQGPEFLTYFQNEAQLEKSRLLSDRFSAERPKGSFSTLEIQRTEQGDSAMYLCAGGGLAGESSYNEQFFGPGTRLTVL.

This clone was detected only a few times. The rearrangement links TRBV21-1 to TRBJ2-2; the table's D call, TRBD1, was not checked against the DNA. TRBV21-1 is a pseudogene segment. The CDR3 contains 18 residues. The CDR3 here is CASSKRGGQGERVGELFF. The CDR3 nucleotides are TGTGCCAGCAGCAAAAGGGGTGGACAGGGGGAAAGAGTCGGGGAGCTGTTTTTT.

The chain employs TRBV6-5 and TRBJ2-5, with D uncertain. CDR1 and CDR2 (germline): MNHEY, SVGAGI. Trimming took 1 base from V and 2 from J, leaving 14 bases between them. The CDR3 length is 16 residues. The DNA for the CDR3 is TGTGCCAGCAGTTACTTTGGTCTAGAGTTACAAGAGACCCAGTACTTC. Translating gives CASSYFGLELQETQYF.

CDR3 sequence: CATSTNPSGPYNEQFF. CDR3 DNA: TGTGCCACCAGCACCAACCCTAGCGGCCCCTACAATGAGCAGTTCTTC. The V call is TRBV15, the J call TRBJ2-1; 7 positions match TRBD2. V was pared by 4 bases and J by 2 bases, with 8 bases of the junction left unmatched. Germline V gene sequence: CDR1 LNHNV, CDR2 YYDKDF (reference sequence). There are 16 residues in the CDR3. Drawing the rest from reference TRBV15 and TRBJ2-1, the complete variable domain is DAMVIQNPRYQVTQFGKPVTLSCSQTLNHNVMYWYQQKSSQAPKLLFHYYDKDFNNEADTPDNFQSRRPNTSFCFLDIRSPGLGDTAMYLCATSTNPSGPYNEQFFGPGTRLTVL.

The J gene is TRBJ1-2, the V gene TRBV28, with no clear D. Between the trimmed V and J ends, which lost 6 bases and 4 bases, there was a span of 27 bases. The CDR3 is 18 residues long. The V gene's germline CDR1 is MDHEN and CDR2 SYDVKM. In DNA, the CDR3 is TGTGCCAGCAGAGACGGAGACCTGAGGGTAATCACTGCCTATGGCTACACCTTC. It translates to CASRDGDLRVITAYGYTF.

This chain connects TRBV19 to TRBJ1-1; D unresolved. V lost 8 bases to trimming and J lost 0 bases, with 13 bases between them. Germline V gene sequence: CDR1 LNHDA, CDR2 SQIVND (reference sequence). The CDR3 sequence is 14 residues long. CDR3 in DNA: TGTGCCAGTTTACCTAGGGAGATGAACACTGAAGCTTTCTTT. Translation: CASLPREMNTEAFF.

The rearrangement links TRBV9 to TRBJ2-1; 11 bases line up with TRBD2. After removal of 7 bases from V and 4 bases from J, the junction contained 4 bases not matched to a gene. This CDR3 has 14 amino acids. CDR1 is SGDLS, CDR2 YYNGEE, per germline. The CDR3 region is CASESSGGYNEQFF. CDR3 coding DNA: TGTGCCAGCGAGTCTAGCGGGGGGTACAATGAGCAGTTCTTC.

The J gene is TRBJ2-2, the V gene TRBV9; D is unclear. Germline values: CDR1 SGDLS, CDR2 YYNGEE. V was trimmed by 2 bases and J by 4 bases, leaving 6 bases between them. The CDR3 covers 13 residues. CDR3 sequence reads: CASSVGGTGELFF. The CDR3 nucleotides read TGTGCCAGCAGCGTGGGTGGCACCGGGGAGCTGTTTTTT.

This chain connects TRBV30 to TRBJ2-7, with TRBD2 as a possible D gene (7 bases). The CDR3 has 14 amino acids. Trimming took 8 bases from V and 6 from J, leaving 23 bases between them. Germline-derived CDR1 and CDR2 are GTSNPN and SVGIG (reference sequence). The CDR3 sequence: CAHAGGAGDLEQYF. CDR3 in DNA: TGTGCCCACGCTGGGGGGGCGGGAGATCTCGAGCAGTACTTC.

CDR3 region: CASSLDGGTEAFF. The CDR3 coding sequence is TGTGCCAGCAGCCTCGACGGGGGCACTGAAGCTTTCTTT. V usage is TRBV6-6 and J usage is TRBJ1-1, with D maybe TRBD1 (5 bases). The germline V and J ends were trimmed by 6 bases and 4 bases, with 12 bases remaining between them. CDR1 MNHNY and CDR2 SVGAGI come from the germline V gene (reference sequence). This CDR3 has 13 amino acids.

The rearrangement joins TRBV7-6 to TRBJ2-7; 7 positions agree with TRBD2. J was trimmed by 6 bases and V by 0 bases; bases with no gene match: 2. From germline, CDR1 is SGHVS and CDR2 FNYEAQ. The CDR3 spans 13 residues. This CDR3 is CASSLAGGFEQYF. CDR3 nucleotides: TGTGCCAGCAGCTTAGCGGGAGGGTTCGAGCAGTACTTC.

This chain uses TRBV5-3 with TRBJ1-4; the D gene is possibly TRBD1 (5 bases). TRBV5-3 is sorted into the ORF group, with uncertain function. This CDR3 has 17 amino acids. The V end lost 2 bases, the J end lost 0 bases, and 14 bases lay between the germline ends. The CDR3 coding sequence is TGTGCCAGAAGCTTTCGACAGACCAATGCAACTAATGAAAAACTGTTTTTT. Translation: CARSFRQTNATNEKLFF.

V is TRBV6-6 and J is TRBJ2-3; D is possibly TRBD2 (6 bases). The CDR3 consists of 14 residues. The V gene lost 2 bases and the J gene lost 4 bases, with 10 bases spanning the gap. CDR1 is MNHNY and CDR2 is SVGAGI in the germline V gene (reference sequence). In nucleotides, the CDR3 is TGTGCCAGCAGTTACGCGGGGTTCGCAGATACGCAGTATTTT. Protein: CASSYAGFADTQYF.